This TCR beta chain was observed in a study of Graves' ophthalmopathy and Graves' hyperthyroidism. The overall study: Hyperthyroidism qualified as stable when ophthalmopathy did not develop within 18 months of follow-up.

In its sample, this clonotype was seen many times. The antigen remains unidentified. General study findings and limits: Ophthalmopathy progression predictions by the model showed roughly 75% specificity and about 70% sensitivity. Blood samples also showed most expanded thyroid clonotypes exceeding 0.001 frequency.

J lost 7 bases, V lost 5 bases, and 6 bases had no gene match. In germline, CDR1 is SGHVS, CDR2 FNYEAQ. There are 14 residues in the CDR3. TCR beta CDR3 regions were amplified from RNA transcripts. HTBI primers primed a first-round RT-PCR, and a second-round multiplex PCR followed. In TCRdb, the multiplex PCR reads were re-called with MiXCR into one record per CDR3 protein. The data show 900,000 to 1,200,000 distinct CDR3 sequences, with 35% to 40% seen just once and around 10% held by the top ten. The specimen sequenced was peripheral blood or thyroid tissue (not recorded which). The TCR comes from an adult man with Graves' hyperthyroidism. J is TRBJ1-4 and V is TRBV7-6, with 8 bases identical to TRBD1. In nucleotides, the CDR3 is TGTGCCAGCAGCCGGACAGGGTTAAGTGAAAAACTGTTTTTT. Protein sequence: CASSRTGLSEKLFF. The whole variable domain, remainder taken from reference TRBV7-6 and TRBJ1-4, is GAGVSQSPRYKVTKRGQDVALRCDPISGHVSLYWYRQALGQGPEFLTYFNYEAQQDKSGLPNDRFSAERPEGSISTLTIQRTEQRDSAMYRCASSRTGLSEKLFFGSGTQLSVL.